This T cell receptor beta chain was profiled in a study of graft-versus-host responses after intestinal transplantation. Looking at the study overall: Recipients underwent multivisceral, liver-intestinal, or isolated intestinal transplants.

As concerns this clone: Its matching antigen is unknown.

Clones were read by immunoSEQ multiplex PCR, and TCRdb kept only the in-frame ones, dropping some. The table has around 90,000 clones, 85% to 95% seen once. The CDR3 extends over 14 amino acids. With 5 bases removed from V and 2 bases from J, the gap between germline ends came to 11 bases. Germline CDR1 reads LNHNV; CDR2 reads YYDKDF (reference sequence). Notes on the study in general: Peak circulating GvH clone levels were associated with early post-transplant HvG declines.

V gene TRBV15 combines with J gene TRBJ2-3, with D unclear. The receptor's source is a human donor who was the organ donor for an intestinal transplant. The sample consisted of unstimulated CD8+ T cells sorted from spleen or lymph node cells, taken before transplant. CDR3 coding DNA: TGTGCCACCAGCGGCCCCGTCGTCACAGATACGCAGTATTTT. Protein: CATSGPVVTDTQYF.